The 27 T cell receptor beta chains given below trace back to one sample, sequenced in a study of cytotoxic CD8 clonotypes in ibrutinib-treated CLL. The assay was immunoSEQ multiplex PCR, and TCRdb's table has in-frame clones only and misses some. The profile shows around 42,000 clones, about 69% of them singletons. The sequencing here drew on PBMCs, taken after 24 months of ibrutinib treatment. These receptors were obtained from a human donor with chronic lymphocytic leukemia.

This clone was seen a few times. This rearrangement joins TRBV11-2 to TRBJ2-7, with 8 bases identical to TRBD1. Looked up from germline, CDR1 is SGHAT and CDR2 is FQNNGV. This CDR3 region has 15 residues. V lost 5 bases, J lost 4 bases, and 10 bases stayed unmatched. CDR3 in amino acids: CASSPRDRPLYEQYF. Here the CDR3 DNA reads TGTGCCAGCAGCCCCCGGGACAGGCCCCTTTACGAGCAGTACTTC.

This clone came up a few times. V gene TRBV11-2 combines with J gene TRBJ2-1; 7 nucleotides align to TRBD2. CDR3 size: 14 residues. The junction had 8 bases not matched to a gene; V was cut back by 2 bases and J by 10 bases. The germline V gene encodes CDR1 SGHAT and CDR2 FQNNGV. The chain's CDR3 is CASSLRPAGEEQFF. The CDR3 DNA reads TGTGCCAGCAGCTTACGCCCTGCGGGAGAAGAGCAGTTCTTC.

The chain carries TRBV30 and TRBJ1-5, with D maybe TRBD1 (6 bases). This CDR3 is built from 17 residues. Trimming cost V 0 bases and J 1 base, with 16 bases left between them. Germline V gene lookup returns CDR1 GTSNPN and CDR2 SVGIG (reference sequence). CDR3 region: CAWSVRLTGPSNQPQHF. CDR3 sequence (DNA): TGTGCCTGGAGTGTTCGCTTAACAGGGCCGAGCAATCAGCCCCAGCATTTT.

The chain is built from TRBV28 and TRBJ1-5; possibly TRBD1 for D (5 bases). The germline V and J ends were trimmed by 6 bases and 6 bases, with 15 bases remaining between them. The CDR3 sequence is 14 residues long. Germline V lookup: CDR1 MDHEN, CDR2 SYDVKM. The CDR3 loop is CASRGGTGSQPQHF. The DNA for the CDR3 is TGTGCCAGCAGGGGGGGGACCGGCAGTCAGCCCCAGCATTTT.

CDR3 nucleotides: TGCGCCAGCAGCTTGCTCCTAGGTTACGAGCAGTACTTC. Its translation: CASSLLLGYEQYF. This sequence joins TRBV5-1 and TRBJ2-7; D unclear. Trimming left V 1 base short and J 4 bases short, with 9 bases between. This CDR3 comprises 13 residues. Germline CDR1 SGHRS, CDR2 YFSETQ.

This clone showed up just once. The chain employs TRBV28 and TRBJ2-7; 7 bases map to TRBD1. CDR3 length: 15 amino acids. CDR1 MDHEN and CDR2 SYDVKM come from the germline V gene. Trimming removed 11 bases from V and 0 bases from J; junction bases left unmatched: 13. CDR3 loop: CAAARVQGISYEQYF. CDR3 nucleotides: TGTGCCGCAGCCCGGGTACAGGGGATCTCCTACGAGCAGTACTTC.

V usage is TRBV6-1 and J usage is TRBJ2-7, with D possibly TRBD2 on 6 matching bases. Trimming shortened V by 6 bases and J by 3 bases, and 12 bases separated the two germline ends. CDR1 and CDR2 from the germline V gene are MNHNS and SASEGT. The CDR3 consists of 13 residues. In DNA, the CDR3 is TGTGCCAGCAGAGTAGGACTACACTACGAGCAGTACTTC. Encoded protein: CASRVGLHYEQYF.

This clone was counted many times. The chain links TRBV19 to TRBJ2-5, with TRBD1 matching 7 bases. Losses at the gene ends were 1 base for V and 5 bases for J; bases not matched to a gene: 4. Germline CDR1 reads LNHDA; CDR2 reads SQIVND (reference sequence). The CDR3 runs 14 residues. The DNA for the CDR3 is TGTGCCAGTAGTATAGTAGGGGGCTGGGAGACCCAGTACTTC. This gives the protein CASSIVGGWETQYF.

This clone was observed once. The chain recombines TRBV27 with TRBJ1-1; possibly TRBD1 for D (5 bases). CDR1 is MNHEY, CDR2 SMNVEV, per germline (reference sequence). V gave up 4 bases and J gave up 1 base, with 10 bases separating them. The length of the CDR3 is 14 residues. The CDR3 here is CASSSRDGNTEAFF. In DNA, the CDR3 is TGTGCCAGCAGTTCCCGGGACGGGAACACTGAAGCTTTCTTT.

The chain has TRBV27 and TRBJ2-7, with TRBD1 as a possible D gene (6 bases). Trimming removed 3 bases at V and 7 bases at J, with 19 bases between. The CDR3 extends over 15 amino acids. The germline V gene encodes CDR1 MNHEY and CDR2 SMNVEV (reference sequence). In DNA form, the CDR3 reads TGTGCCAGCAGTTTTGCTGGCAGGGGTTACCTGGAGCAGTACTTC. It specifies CASSFAGRGYLEQYF.

This clone was seen a few times. The chain joins TRBV4-1 to TRBJ2-5; D is possibly TRBD2 (5 bases). Germline CDR1 and CDR2: MGHRA and YSYEKL. This CDR3 has 15 amino acids. The V and J ends lost 4 bases and 5 bases respectively, with 17 bases between them. CDR3 nucleotide sequence: TGCGCCAGCAGCCCTGAGGACTCGTCGGGTGAGACCCAGTACTTC. Its translation is CASSPEDSSGETQYF.

The chain has TRBV7-9 and TRBJ2-5, with TRBD1 matching 7 bases. J was trimmed by 1 base and V by 3 bases; bases with no gene match: 5. The CDR3 consists of 15 residues. Looked up from germline, CDR1 is SEHNR and CDR2 is FQNEAQ (reference sequence). The CDR3 loop reads CASSFGGQSQETQYF. The CDR3 DNA follows: TGTGCCAGCAGCTTTGGGGGACAGTCCCAAGAGACCCAGTACTTC.

The table lists this clone with a few counts. This chain joins TRBV11-2 and TRBJ1-1; the D gene is possibly TRBD1 (5 bases). Germline CDR1 and CDR2: SGHAT and FQNNGV. The CDR3 covers 14 residues. Deletions cut 5 bases from V and 4 bases from J, with 14 bases between. The CDR3 bases are TGTGCCAGCAGCCCTTCGGACATACTCACTGAAGCTTTCTTT. It is translated as CASSPSDILTEAFF.

This clone appeared a few times. V gene TRBV18 combines with J gene TRBJ2-5; TRBD1 aligns across 8 bases. Germline values: CDR1 KGHSH, CDR2 LQKENI. Trimming at V came to 5 bases and at J to 3 bases, leaving 5 bases not matched to a gene. This CDR3 has 14 amino acids. CDR3 nucleotides: TGTGCCAGCTCATTCCGGACAGGGAAAGAGACCCAGTACTTC. It is translated as CASSFRTGKETQYF.

This clone is a singleton in its sample. The chain has TRBV5-5 and TRBJ1-5; D is undetermined. V shed 1 base and J shed 5 bases, with 7 bases lying between them. CDR1 and CDR2 (germline): SGHKS, YYEKEE (reference sequence). The CDR3 is 13 residues long. The CDR3 region has the DNA TGTGCCAGCAGCTTGCTCTGGGATCAGCCCCAGCATTTT. Residues: CASSLLWDQPQHF.

On this clone: Mismatch with germline at one junction end may stem from a read error. The chain links TRBV14 to TRBJ1-5; possibly TRBD1 for D (6 bases). The length of the CDR3 is 9 residues. Germline loops: CDR1 SGHDN, CDR2 FVKESK. The DNA for the CDR3 is TGTGCCAGCAGCTCAATGAGGGGGTTT. Protein: CASSSMRGF.

The chain has TRBV14 and TRBJ2-7; weak D call: TRBD1 (5 bases). Trimming cost V 4 bases and J 6 bases, with 7 bases left between them. The CDR3 contains 11 residues. The germline V gene encodes CDR1 SGHDN and CDR2 FVKESK. CDR3 loop: CASSLGLEQYF. As DNA, the CDR3 is TGTGCCAGCAGCCTGGGGCTCGAGCAGTACTTC.

This clone occurred once. The chain couples TRBV19 to TRBJ2-7, with D possibly TRBD1 on 5 matching bases. V lost 0 bases and J lost 4, with 7 bases in between. CDR3 size: 13 residues. CDR1 and CDR2 (germline): LNHDA, SQIVND (reference sequence). The CDR3 bases are TGTGCCAGTAGTATAGAGCAGGGTTACGAGCAGTACTTC. Protein sequence: CASSIEQGYEQYF.

The chain has TRBV9 and TRBJ1-4; TRBD1 aligns across 7 bases. The CDR3 loop spans 15 amino acids. J gave up 8 bases and V 3 bases, and 10 bases lay outside the gene matches. Per germline, CDR1 SGDLS and CDR2 YYNGEE. In nucleotides, the CDR3 is TGTGCCAGCAGCGCCTCCGGGACAGAGGTCGAAAAACTGTTTTTT. It translates to CASSASGTEVEKLFF.

This chain joins TRBV28 and TRBJ1-3, with no clear D. Germline CDR1 is MDHEN and CDR2 is SYDVKM. The V and J ends lost 3 bases and 0 bases respectively, with 9 bases between them. The CDR3 loop spans 15 amino acids. The CDR3 DNA reads TGTGCCAGCAGTTTTCCCGGGAGCTCTGGAAACACCATATATTTT. Residues: CASSFPGSSGNTIYF.

V usage is TRBV19 and J usage is TRBJ1-3, with D uncertain. Germline-derived CDR1 and CDR2 are LNHDA and SQIVND (reference sequence). Trimming stripped 6 bases from V and 7 bases from J, with 13 bases between. The CDR3 has 13 amino acids. CDR3 in DNA: TGTGCCAGTAGGGTGGGCTTGGGGAACACCATATATTTT. This translates into CASRVGLGNTIYF.

The V and J genes are TRBV7-9 and TRBJ2-1; 8 bases map to TRBD2. CDR3 length: 16 amino acids. Germline trimming cut 1 base from V and 8 bases from J; bases unmatched to any gene: 10. Germline lookup yields CDR1 SEHNR and CDR2 FQNEAQ (reference sequence). Written as DNA, the CDR3 is TGTGCCAGCAGCTTAGTGCCGGGAGGGCCGTTGGATGAGCAGTTCTTC. Residues: CASSLVPGGPLDEQFF.

V usage is TRBV2 and J usage is TRBJ2-7; D may be TRBD2 (5 bases). The CDR3 covers 14 residues. V gave up 3 bases and J gave up 7 bases, with 16 bases separating them. Germline lookup yields CDR1 SNHLY and CDR2 FYNNEI. CDR3 DNA sequence: TGTGCCAGCAGTGATCGCCCTATTGAGGGAGAGCAGTACTTC. Translated: CASSDRPIEGEQYF.

A few counts support this clone. This chain uses TRBV28 with TRBJ1-2; D might be TRBD1 (5 bases). The V end lost 4 bases, the J end lost 3 bases, and 18 bases lay between the germline ends. CDR1 and CDR2 from the germline V gene are MDHEN and SYDVKM. This CDR3 has 16 residues. The CDR3 reads CASSYGDGPTHYGYTF. In DNA, the CDR3 is TGTGCCAGCAGTTACGGGGACGGGCCCACGCACTATGGCTACACCTTC.

This clone has a count of ten or more. V usage is TRBV6-5 and J usage is TRBJ2-7; 9 bases agree with TRBD1. With 2 bases clipped from V and 7 bases from J, the junction kept 0 bases outside the gene matches. Germline CDR1 is MNHEY and CDR2 is SVGAGI. This CDR3 is 12 amino acids long. The CDR3 DNA sequence: TGTGCCAGCAGTTACGGGACAGGGGAGCAGTACTTC. Its protein is CASSYGTGEQYF.

The J gene is TRBJ2-7, the V gene TRBV18; 7 nucleotides align to TRBD1. CDR3 size: 15 residues. Germline V gene sequence: CDR1 KGHSH, CDR2 LQKENI. With V trimmed by 0 bases and J by 0 bases, 2 bases remained unmatched. As DNA, the CDR3 is TGTGCCAGCTCACCACCGGGACAGAGCTCCTACGAGCAGTACTTC. Amino acid sequence: CASSPPGQSSYEQYF.

This clone has only one observation. The rearrangement links TRBV7-2 to TRBJ2-2; D not resolved. CDR1 and CDR2 (germline): SGHTA, FQGNSA. Trimming took off 7 bases at V and 4 bases at J, with 13 bases between the two ends. The CDR3 consists of 14 residues. As DNA, the CDR3 is TGTGCCAGCACCGTCGACGCCAGCACCGGGGAGCTGTTTTTT. Its translation is CASTVDASTGELFF.